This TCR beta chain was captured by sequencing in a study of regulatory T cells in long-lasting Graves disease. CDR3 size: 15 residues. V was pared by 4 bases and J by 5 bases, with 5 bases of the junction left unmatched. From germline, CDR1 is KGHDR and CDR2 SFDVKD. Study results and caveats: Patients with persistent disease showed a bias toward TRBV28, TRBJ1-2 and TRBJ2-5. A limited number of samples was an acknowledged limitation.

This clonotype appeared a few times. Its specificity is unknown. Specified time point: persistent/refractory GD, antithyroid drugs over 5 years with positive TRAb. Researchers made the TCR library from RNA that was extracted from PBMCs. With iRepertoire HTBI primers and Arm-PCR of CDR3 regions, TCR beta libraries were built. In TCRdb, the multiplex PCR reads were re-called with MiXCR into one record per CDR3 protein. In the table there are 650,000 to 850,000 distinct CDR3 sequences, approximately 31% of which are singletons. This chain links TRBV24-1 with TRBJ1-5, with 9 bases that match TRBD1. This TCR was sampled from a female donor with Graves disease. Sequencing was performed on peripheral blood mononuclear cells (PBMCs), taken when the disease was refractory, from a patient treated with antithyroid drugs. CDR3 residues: CATSDTGTGHQPQHF. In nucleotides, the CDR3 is TGTGCCACCAGTGACACCGGGACAGGGCATCAGCCCCAGCATTTT.